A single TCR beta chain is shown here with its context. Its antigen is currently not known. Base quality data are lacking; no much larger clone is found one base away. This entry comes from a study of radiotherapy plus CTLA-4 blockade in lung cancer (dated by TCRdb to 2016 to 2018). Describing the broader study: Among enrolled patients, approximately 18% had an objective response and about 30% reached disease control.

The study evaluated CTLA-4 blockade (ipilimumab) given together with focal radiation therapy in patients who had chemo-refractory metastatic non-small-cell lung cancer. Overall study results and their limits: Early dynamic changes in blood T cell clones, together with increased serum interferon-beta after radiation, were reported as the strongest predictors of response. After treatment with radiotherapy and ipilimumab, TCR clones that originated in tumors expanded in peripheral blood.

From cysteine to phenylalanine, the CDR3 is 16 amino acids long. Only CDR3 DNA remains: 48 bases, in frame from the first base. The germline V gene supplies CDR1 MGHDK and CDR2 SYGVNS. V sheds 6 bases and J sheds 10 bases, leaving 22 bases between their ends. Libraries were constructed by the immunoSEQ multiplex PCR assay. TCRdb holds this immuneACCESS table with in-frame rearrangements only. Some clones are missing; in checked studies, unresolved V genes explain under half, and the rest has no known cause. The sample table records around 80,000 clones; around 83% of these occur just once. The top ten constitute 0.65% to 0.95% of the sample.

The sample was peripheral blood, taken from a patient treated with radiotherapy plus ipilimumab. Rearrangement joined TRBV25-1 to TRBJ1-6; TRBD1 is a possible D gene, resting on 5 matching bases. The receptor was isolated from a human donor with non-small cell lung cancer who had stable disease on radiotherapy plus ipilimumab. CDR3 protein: CASRVGEGVTQSPLHF. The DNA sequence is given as TGTGCCAGCAGAGTTGGGGAAGGGGTGACCCAATCACCCCTCCACTTT.